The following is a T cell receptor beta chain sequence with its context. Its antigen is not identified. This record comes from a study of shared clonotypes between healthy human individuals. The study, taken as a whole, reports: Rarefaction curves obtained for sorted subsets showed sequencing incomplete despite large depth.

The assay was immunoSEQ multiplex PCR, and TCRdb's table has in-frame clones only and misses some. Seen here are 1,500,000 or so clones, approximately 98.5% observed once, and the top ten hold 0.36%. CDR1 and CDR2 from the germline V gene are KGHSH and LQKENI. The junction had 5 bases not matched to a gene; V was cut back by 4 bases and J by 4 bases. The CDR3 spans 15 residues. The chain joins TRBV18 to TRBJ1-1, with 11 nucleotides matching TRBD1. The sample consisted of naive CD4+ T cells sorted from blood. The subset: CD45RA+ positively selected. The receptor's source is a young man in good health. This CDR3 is CASSLGTGGITEAFF. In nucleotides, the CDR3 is TGTGCCAGCTCACTCGGGACAGGGGGAATCACTGAAGCTTTCTTT.